Following are 30 T cell receptor beta chains from one sample sequenced in a study of blood T cell repertoires in COVID-19. Assay used: immunoSEQ multiplex PCR; TCRdb lists only in-frame clones, some missing. The sample lists just under 350,000 clones, under 95% occurring once. Material: peripheral blood. The receptors shown here come from a young woman who had recovered from COVID-19.

This clone was detected only once. The chain recombines TRBV21-1 with TRBJ2-7; TRBD1 was called by the table and not checked on the DNA. TRBV21-1 is labeled a pseudogene. CDR3 length equals 15 residues. The CDR3 is CASSKADRAPYEQYV. The CDR3, as DNA: TGTGCCAGCAGCAAAGCGGACAGGGCCCCCTACGAGCAGTACGTC.

This rearrangement joins TRBV4-1 to TRBJ1-3; 7 nucleotides line up with TRBD1. The CDR3 totals 17 residues. Germline V CDR1 and CDR2: MGHRA, YSYEKL. The ends lost 0 bases at V and 3 bases at J; junction bases unmatched: 8. CDR3 residues: CASSQEAASGGGNTIYF. CDR3 sequence (DNA): TGCGCCAGCAGCCAAGAGGCGGCCTCAGGGGGTGGAAACACCATATATTTT.

This clone came up a few times. This chain joins TRBV5-8 and TRBJ1-1; TRBD1 matches at 11 bases. This CDR3 is 14 amino acids long. The J segment lost 11 bases and the V segment lost 0 bases, leaving 6 bases of the junction unmatched. Germline CDR1 SGHTS, CDR2 YDEGEE. DNA for the CDR3: TGTGCCAGCAGCTTGGCCGGACAGGGGGCGCGGGCTTTCTTT. It specifies CASSLAGQGARAFF.

This chain joins TRBV6-2 or TRBV6-3 and TRBJ2-1, with TRBD2 matching 9 bases. Unmatched junction bases numbered 10, after V lost 6 bases and J lost 4 bases. Germline values: CDR1 MNHEY, CDR2 SVGEGT. This CDR3 is 16 amino acids long. CDR3 amino acids: CASSDIAGVGYNEQFF. The CDR3 coding sequence is TGTGCCAGCAGCGATATAGCGGGAGTAGGATACAATGAGCAGTTCTTC.

This clone has only one observation. The chain recombines TRBV7-9 with TRBJ1-3; no clear D gene. The CDR3 contains 14 residues. Germline CDR1 and CDR2: SEHNR and FQNEAQ (reference sequence). The V and J ends lost 1 base and 5 bases respectively, with 9 bases between them. This CDR3 is CASSLELSRNTIYF. The CDR3 coding sequence is TGTGCCAGCAGCTTAGAGCTCTCACGAAACACCATATATTTT.

V gene TRBV27 combines with J gene TRBJ2-3; 10 bases map to TRBD2. The germline V gene has CDR1 MNHEY and CDR2 SMNVEV (reference sequence). The CDR3 covers 19 residues. V was clipped by 1 base and J by 2 bases; unmatched bases: 12. CDR3 nucleotide sequence: TGTGCCAGCAGTTTATGGGGGATACTAGCGGGAAACCCCACAGATACGCAGTATTTT. Its translation: CASSLWGILAGNPTDTQYF.

The chain has TRBV5-6 and TRBJ1-6, with a tentative D call TRBD1 (5 bases). CDR3 size: 17 residues. V was shortened by 3 bases and J by 3 bases, with 16 bases between the two germline ends. Germline CDR1 and CDR2: SGHDT and YYEEEE. DNA for the CDR3: TGTGCCAGCAGCTGGTACAGGACCCCAAACTATAATTCACCCCTCCACTTT. Protein product: CASSWYRTPNYNSPLHF. Looking up the rest from reference TRBV5-6 and TRBJ1-6 gives the full variable domain: DAGVTQSPTHLIKTRGQQVTLRCSPKSGHDTVSWYQQALGQGPQFIFQYYEEEERQRGNFPDRFSGHQFPNYSSELNVNALLLGDSALYLCASSWYRTPNYNSPLHFGNGTRLTVT.

This rearrangement joins TRBV19 to TRBJ1-1; D gene unclear. The germline V gene has CDR1 LNHDA and CDR2 SQIVND (reference sequence). Trimming took off 5 bases at V and 2 bases at J, with 9 bases between the two ends. CDR3 length: 13 residues. The CDR3 bases are TGTGCCAGTAGTTCCGACTTCAACACTGAAGCTTTCTTT. Translation gives CASSSDFNTEAFF.

This rearrangement joins TRBV30 to TRBJ2-1; maybe TRBD2 (5 bases). V lost 4 bases to trimming and J lost 15 bases, with 22 bases between them. CDR3 length: 13 residues. Germline values: CDR1 GTSNPN, CDR2 SVGIG (reference sequence). The CDR3 DNA reads TGTGCCTGGACGCGTCCCGCCTTCCGGGATCCGTTCTTC. This codes for CAWTRPAFRDPFF.

The chain has TRBV27 and TRBJ2-7, with D possibly TRBD2 on 5 matching bases. V lost 8 bases and J 5 bases, leaving 13 bases between the germline ends. The germline V gene encodes CDR1 MNHEY and CDR2 SMNVEV (reference sequence). The CDR3 loop spans 12 amino acids. CDR3: CASPGIVDEQYV. Written as DNA, the CDR3 is TGTGCCAGCCCGGGGATCGTTGACGAGCAGTACGTC.

The chain carries TRBV4-3 and TRBJ2-1; 7 positions agree with TRBD2. Trimming at V came to 0 bases and at J to 2 bases, leaving 4 bases not matched to a gene. Germline values: CDR1 LGHNA, CDR2 YSLEER. The CDR3 consists of 16 residues. This CDR3 is CASSQEGLGAYNEQFF. The CDR3 DNA reads TGCGCCAGCAGCCAAGAAGGACTAGGGGCCTACAATGAGCAGTTCTTC.

The chain couples TRBV3-1 (or the pseudogene TRBV3-2) to TRBJ2-7; D may be TRBD2 (5 bases). The CDR3 has 13 amino acids. The V and J ends lost 0 bases and 5 bases respectively, with 8 bases between them. Germline assignment: CDR1 LGHDT and CDR2 YNNKEL (reference sequence). In DNA, the CDR3 is TGTGCCAGCAGCCAAGAACTAGTACACGAGCAGTACGTC. It codes for CASSQELVHEQYV.

This sequence joins TRBV6-5 and TRBJ2-1; 10 nucleotides agree with TRBD2. In germline, CDR1 is MNHEY, CDR2 SVGAGI. CDR3 size: 13 residues. J lost 7 bases, V lost 6 bases, and 3 bases had no gene match. CDR3 coding DNA: TGTGCCAGCAGCCTAGCGGGAGTTAATGAGCAGTTCTTC. This translates into CASSLAGVNEQFF.

The sample holds a few counts of this clone. The V call is TRBV7-8, the J call TRBJ2-1, with D possibly TRBD1 on 6 matching bases. The germline V gene encodes CDR1 SGHVS and CDR2 FQNEAQ. The V end lost 7 bases, the J end lost 7 bases, and 17 bases lay between the germline ends. The CDR3 sequence is 14 residues long. CDR3 protein: CASMGASNGNEQFF. CDR3 coding DNA: TGTGCCAGCATGGGGGCTAGCAATGGGAATGAGCAGTTCTTC.

The chain employs TRBV6-5 and TRBJ2-1; 8 positions agree with TRBD2. Germline CDR1 and CDR2: MNHEY and SVGAGI. The CDR3 extends over 14 amino acids. Germline trimming cut 10 bases from V and 6 bases from J; bases unmatched to any gene: 11. CDR3 sequence (DNA): TGTGCCACCGCCGTACTAGCGGTACGCAATGAGCAGTTCTTC. It translates to CATAVLAVRNEQFF.

The V gene is TRBV11-3, the J gene TRBJ1-2; 9 bases are shared with TRBD1. Germline V lookup: CDR1 SGHNT, CDR2 YENEEA. CDR3 length: 15 residues. V shed 5 bases and J 4 bases; nucleotides not matched to a gene: 8. The CDR3 region is CASSARGGQGYGYTF. CDR3 nucleotides: TGTGCCAGCAGCGCTAGAGGGGGACAGGGCTATGGCTACACCTTC.

V is TRBV29-1 and J is TRBJ1-4; the D is unclear. CDR1 is SQVTM, CDR2 ANQGSEA, per germline. Between the trimmed V and J ends, which lost 1 base and 6 bases, there was a span of 6 bases. The CDR3 has 12 amino acids. In DNA, the CDR3 is TGCAGCGTTGAAGCCGCGGATGAAAAACTGTTTTTT. Its translation is CSVEAADEKLFF. Variable domain in full (rest from reference TRBV29-1 and TRBJ1-4): SAVISQKPSRDICQRGTSLTIQCQVDSQVTMMFWYRQQPGQSLTLIATANQGSEATYESGFVIDKFPISRPNLTFSTLTVSNMSPEDSSIYLCSVEAADEKLFFGSGTQLSVL.

The rearrangement links TRBV18 to TRBJ1-1; TRBD1 is a possible D gene (5 bases). CDR3 length: 14 residues. Germline assignment: CDR1 KGHSH and CDR2 LQKENI. V gave up 6 bases and J gave up 5 bases, with 16 bases separating them. The CDR3 protein is CASSSAGLMTEAFF. The CDR3 nucleotides read TGTGCCAGCTCTTCGGCAGGGTTGATGACTGAAGCTTTCTTT.

V and J are TRBV7-2 and TRBJ2-1; TRBD2 aligns across 7 bases. The CDR3 has 14 amino acids. Germline V gives CDR1 SGHTA, CDR2 FQGNSA. Germline trimming cut 3 bases from V and 7 bases from J; bases unmatched to any gene: 6. The CDR3 DNA reads as TGTGCCAGCAGCTTTCGGACTAGTTTAAATGAGCAGTTCTTC. Protein product: CASSFRTSLNEQFF.

The CDR3 here is CATSRQGARNTIYF. The CDR3 DNA sequence: TGTGCCACCAGTCGACAGGGGGCGCGGAACACCATATATTTT. The rearrangement joins TRBV15 to TRBJ1-3, with 10 bases that match TRBD1. CDR3 size: 14 residues. The germline gives CDR1 LNHNV, CDR2 YYDKDF (reference sequence). The V gene end was trimmed by 6 bases and the J gene end by 7 bases; junction bases not matched to a gene: 6.

This clone was seen only once. The chain links TRBV6-2 or TRBV6-3 to TRBJ2-1; D may be TRBD2 (6 bases). V lost 3 bases and J lost 0, with 12 bases in between. The CDR3 runs to 16 residues. Germline CDR1 and CDR2: MNHEY and SVGEGT. CDR3: CASSYRGSGSYNEQFF. The CDR3 nucleotides are TGTGCCAGCAGTTATCGAGGTAGCGGCTCCTACAATGAGCAGTTCTTC.

The chain is built from TRBV5-6 and TRBJ2-7; the D gene is possibly TRBD2 (6 bases). The germline V gene has CDR1 SGHDT and CDR2 YYEEEE. The CDR3 contains 14 residues. The V end lost 5 bases, the J end lost 5 bases, and 17 bases lay between the germline ends. As DNA, the CDR3 is TGTGCCAGCAGTCCGGGACTCCTAGGGAACGAGCAGTACGTC. Its translation: CASSPGLLGNEQYV.

The CDR3 loop is CASSPSGPLYNEQFF. The CDR3 nucleotides read TGTGCCAGCAGCCCTAGCGGGCCCCTTTACAATGAGCAGTTCTTC. The chain uses TRBV27 and TRBJ2-1; 8 nucleotides agree with TRBD2. CDR1 and CDR2 (germline): MNHEY, SMNVEV (reference sequence). Germline trimming cut 6 bases from V and 4 bases from J; bases unmatched to any gene: 8. This CDR3 region has 15 residues.

The rearrangement uses TRBV30 and TRBJ1-2, with 9 bases that match TRBD1. CDR3 size: 13 residues. V gave up 8 bases and J gave up 4 bases; unmatched junction bases: 8. Germline V gives CDR1 GTSNPN, CDR2 SVGIG (reference sequence). CDR3 DNA sequence: TGTGCCCTGTCGACAGGGGGATTCTATGGCTACACCTTC. Translated: CALSTGGFYGYTF. Complete variable domain (other parts from reference TRBV30 and TRBJ1-2): SQTIHQWPATLVQPVGSPLSLECTVEGTSNPNLYWYRQAAGRGLQLLFYSVGIGQISSEVPQNLSASRPQDRQFILSSKKLLLSDSGFYLCALSTGGFYGYTFGSGTRLTVV.

The chain carries TRBV6-2 or TRBV6-3 and TRBJ2-7, with 8 nucleotides matching TRBD2. Germline trimming cut 5 bases from V and 4 bases from J; bases unmatched to any gene: 10. The germline CDR1 and CDR2 sequences are MNHEY and SVGEGT. The CDR3 runs to 15 residues. CDR3 in amino acids: CASSKAGTSLYEQYV. In DNA, the CDR3 is TGTGCCAGCAGTAAGGCCGGGACTAGTCTATACGAGCAGTACGTC.

The CDR3 spells CASGLVGLVMGNEQFF. CDR3 nucleotide sequence: TGTGCTAGTGGTTTGGTTGGACTAGTAATGGGCAATGAGCAGTTCTTC. The gene calls are TRBV12-5 and TRBJ2-1; 7 bases agree with TRBD2. CDR3 size: 16 residues. Germline V CDR1 and CDR2: LGHNT, FRNRAP. V lost 0 bases to trimming and J lost 6 bases; unmatched junction nucleotides: 8.

The chain employs TRBV7-9 and TRBJ2-5, with 7 bases matching TRBD2. From germline, CDR1 is SEHNR and CDR2 FQNEAQ (reference sequence). CDR3 length equals 15 residues. V dropped 1 base and J dropped 4; count of bases not matched to a gene: 6. The CDR3 is CASSLVTSIRETQYF. CDR3 bases: TGTGCCAGCAGCTTAGTGACTAGCATCAGAGAGACCCAGTACTTC.

The rearrangement links TRBV19 to TRBJ1-6, with 9 nucleotides matching TRBD1. Germline lookup yields CDR1 LNHDA and CDR2 SQIVND (reference sequence). Trimming at V came to 5 bases and at J to 10 bases, leaving 9 bases not matched to a gene. The CDR3 has 15 residues. CDR3 sequence (DNA): TGTGCCAGTAGTTCCGACAGGGGGTTTACATCACCCCTCCACTTT. It codes for CASSSDRGFTSPLHF.

The chain couples TRBV24-1 to TRBJ2-3; 10 bases agree with TRBD2. This CDR3 is 15 amino acids long. Germline V CDR1 and CDR2: KGHDR, SFDVKD. Germline trimming cut 9 bases from V and 4 bases from J; bases unmatched to any gene: 9. The CDR3 region has the DNA TGTGCCACCGGTCCAGCGGGAGGGAGTGCAGATACGCAGTATTTT. It specifies CATGPAGGSADTQYF.

The chain recombines TRBV29-1 with TRBJ1-2, with 7 bases identical to TRBD1. The junction had 15 bases not matched to a gene; V was cut back by 6 bases and J by 8 bases. Germline V lookup: CDR1 SQVTM, CDR2 ANQGSEA. The CDR3 is 14 residues long. The CDR3 spells CSVPRQGARGGYTF. CDR3 DNA sequence: TGCAGCGTCCCAAGACAGGGAGCGAGGGGAGGCTACACCTTC.